The T cell receptor (beta chain) described here comes from a study of shared clonotypes between healthy human individuals (dated by TCRdb to about 2020). Background for the entire study: Three men and two women, aged 18 to 49 years, made up the cohort. To increase sequencing depth and limit assay-specific biases, different laboratories used diverse techniques to prepare libraries and sequence TCR repertoires. To estimate repertoire size and how much clonotypes are shared between individuals, the study performed deep sequencing of blood TCR repertoires from a few healthy adults. Each donor's leukapheresis produced roughly between roughly 0.85 and 9.5 billion PBMCs. Per donor, three plates each were used for CD4 naive and CD4 memory, two for CD8 naive, and one for CD8 memory.

From the cysteine through the phenylalanine, the CDR3 covers 15 amino acids. Only CDR3 DNA is held: 45 bases, read in frame from base 1. Via the germline V gene, CDR1 is SGHVS and CDR2 FNYEAQ. V is trimmed back by 5 bases and J by 2 bases, and the junction contains 7 bases that no gene match accounts for. Using the deep immunoSEQ assay, multiplex PCR amplified TCR CDR3 regions from genomic DNA. Extracted genomic DNA from each cell subset was spread evenly across all wells of several immunoSEQ 96-well plates, with each plate serving as a replicate. For sorted subsets, each replicate PCR was loaded with around 200 ng genomic DNA, equivalent to approximately 27,000 T cell genomes. The purified libraries were quantified using a Qubit 3.0 fluorometer, sized with a Bioanalyzer 2100, and then quantified again using the KAPA Library Quantification kit. Every immunoSEQ 96-well plate was sequenced on a dedicated single-read 150-cycle Illumina NextSeq 550 flow cell. As for how the authors treated the data: The immunoSEQ output contained only junctional sequences without quality scores, so filtering could not match that applied to full-length reads. Sequences were annotated with PyIR, a Python wrapper for IgBLAST v1.9, and V/J genes and CDR3 were assigned using IMGT germline references. Any read was removed if the V/J assignment was weak (E-value above 1e-6), the CDR3 was missing, or the read contained stop codons, out-of-frame junctions, or ambiguous translated residues. V3J clonotypes were defined as sequences sharing the same inferred V gene, J gene, and CDR3 amino acid sequence. Percentage overlap between repertoires was computed as shared unique clonotypes divided by the size of the smaller repertoire. RTK rarefaction, the Chao1 estimator, and Recon v2.1 estimates of unobserved clonotypes were used to assess repertoire richness. Generation probabilities for all TCRbeta clonotypes obtained by the gDNA method from several donors were computed using OLGA. The table comes from immuneACCESS by way of TCRdb, which keeps in-frame sequences with V and J called. Part of the clones is missing from these tables; in studies checked, under half for an unresolved V gene and the rest for unknown reasons. Clone size and V and J calls were adopted from that table, with D and trimming inferred from the DNA. This sample comprises around 1.9 million clones, 90% to 95% of them detected only once. Around 1.7% of the sample is held by the ten biggest clonotypes.

Details on this clone: Its antigen remains unidentified. There are no base qualities to consult, and no much larger clone falls within one base.

Broad study findings and their caveats: About 5% of naive CD4, around 4% of naive CD8, 2.3% of memory CD4, and more than 0.35% of memory CD8 clonotypes were shared across four donors. Naive subsets generally had larger estimated clonotype richness than memory subsets did. Based on pairwise subsampling, the degree of clonotype sharing among donors was expected to be affected by sequencing depth. Sampling was restricted to blood, and TCR repertoires in tissues likely differ from the TCR repertoires found in blood. The genetic and exposure-history diversity represented was limited by the small number of donors. Compared with non-shared clonotypes, clonotypes shared by all four sorted-subset donors had higher generation probabilities. Rarefaction of sorted-subset datasets indicated incomplete sequencing despite the large sequencing depth.

CD8 naive samples were CD45RO-negative cells positively selected for CCR7, giving a CD45RA+CCR7+ population that excluded TemRA cells. The donors were healthy, HIV-negative adults with no recently reported acute infections or vaccinations. Every donor was a Caucasian adult residing in Nashville, Tennessee, USA. Blood was obtained by leukapheresis, after which PBMCs were separated by Ficoll-Histopaque density gradient centrifugation and cryopreserved in liquid nitrogen vapor phase. Purity and quantity of every magnetically sorted T cell population were checked by analytical flow cytometry. Genomic DNA was isolated from every sorted fraction and measured by UV absorbance on a Nanodrop 2000c.

The TCR originated in a man younger than 35 in good health. Some clones in this sample may be carry-over from other donors' samples. Sequencing was done on a sample of naive CD8+ T cells from PBMCs. In light of the paper, this sample's cell subset or site label describes: CD45RA+CCR7+. The chain links TRBV7-6 with TRBJ2-5; 8 bases in between match TRBD1. The CDR3 region has the sequence CASSTPDRGQETQYF. The DNA sequence is TGTGCCAGCAGCACTCCCGACAGGGGACAAGAGACCCAGTACTTC.